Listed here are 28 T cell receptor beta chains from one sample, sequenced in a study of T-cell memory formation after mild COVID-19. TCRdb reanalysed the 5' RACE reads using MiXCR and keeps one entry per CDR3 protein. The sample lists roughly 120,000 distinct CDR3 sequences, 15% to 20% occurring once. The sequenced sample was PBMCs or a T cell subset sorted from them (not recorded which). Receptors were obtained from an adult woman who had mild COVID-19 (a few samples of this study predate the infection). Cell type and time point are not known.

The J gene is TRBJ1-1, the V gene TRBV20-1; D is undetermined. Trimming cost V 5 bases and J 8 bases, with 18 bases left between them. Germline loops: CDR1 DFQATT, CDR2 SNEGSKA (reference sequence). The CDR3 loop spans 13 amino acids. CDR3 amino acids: CSAYPEVPVEAFF. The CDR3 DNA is TGCAGTGCTTACCCGGAGGTGCCGGTGGAAGCTTTCTTT.

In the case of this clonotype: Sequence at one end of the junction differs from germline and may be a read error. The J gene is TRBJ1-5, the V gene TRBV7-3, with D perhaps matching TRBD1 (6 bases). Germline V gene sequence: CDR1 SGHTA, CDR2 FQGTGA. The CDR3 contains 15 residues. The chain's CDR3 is CASSLNLGAGQPKHF. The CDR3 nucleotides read TGTGCCAGCAGCTTAAATTTGGGGGCCGGGCAGCCCAAGCATTTT.

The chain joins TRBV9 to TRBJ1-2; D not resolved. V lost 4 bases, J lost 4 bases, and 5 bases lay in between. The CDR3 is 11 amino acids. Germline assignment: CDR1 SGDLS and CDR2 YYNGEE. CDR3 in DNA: TGTGCCAGCAGCTCAATCTATGGCTACACCTTC. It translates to CASSSIYGYTF.

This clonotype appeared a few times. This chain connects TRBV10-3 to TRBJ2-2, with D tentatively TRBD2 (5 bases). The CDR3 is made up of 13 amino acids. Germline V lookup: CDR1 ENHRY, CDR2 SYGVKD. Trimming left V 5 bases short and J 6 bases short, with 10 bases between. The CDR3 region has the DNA TGTGCCATCAGTCCTACTAGTTCCGGGGAGCTGTTTTTT. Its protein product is CAISPTSSGELFF.

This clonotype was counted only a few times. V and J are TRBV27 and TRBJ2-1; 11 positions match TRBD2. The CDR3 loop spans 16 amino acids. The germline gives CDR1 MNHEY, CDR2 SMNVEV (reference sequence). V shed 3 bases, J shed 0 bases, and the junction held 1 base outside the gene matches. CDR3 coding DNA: TGTGCCAGCAGTTTTACTAGCGGGAGCTCCTACAATGAGCAGTTCTTC. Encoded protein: CASSFTSGSSYNEQFF.

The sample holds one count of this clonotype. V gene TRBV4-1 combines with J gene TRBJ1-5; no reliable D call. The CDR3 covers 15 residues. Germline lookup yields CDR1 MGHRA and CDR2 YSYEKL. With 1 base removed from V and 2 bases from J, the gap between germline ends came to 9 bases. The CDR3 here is CASSQVVQGNQPQHF. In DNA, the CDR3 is TGCGCCAGCAGCCAAGTAGTCCAGGGCAATCAGCCCCAGCATTTT.

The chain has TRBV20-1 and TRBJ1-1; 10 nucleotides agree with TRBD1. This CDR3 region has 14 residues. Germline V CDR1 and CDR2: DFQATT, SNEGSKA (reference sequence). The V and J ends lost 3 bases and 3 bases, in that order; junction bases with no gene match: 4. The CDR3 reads CSARTGGIDTEAFF. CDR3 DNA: TGCAGTGCTAGGACAGGGGGCATCGACACTGAAGCTTTCTTT.

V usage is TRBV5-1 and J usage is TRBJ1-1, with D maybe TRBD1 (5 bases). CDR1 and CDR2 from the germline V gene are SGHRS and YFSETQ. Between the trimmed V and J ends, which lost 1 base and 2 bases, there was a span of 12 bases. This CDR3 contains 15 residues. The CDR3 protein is CASSLTGRGNTEAFF. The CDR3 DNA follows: TGCGCCAGCAGCTTGACGGGGAGGGGAAACACTGAAGCTTTCTTT.

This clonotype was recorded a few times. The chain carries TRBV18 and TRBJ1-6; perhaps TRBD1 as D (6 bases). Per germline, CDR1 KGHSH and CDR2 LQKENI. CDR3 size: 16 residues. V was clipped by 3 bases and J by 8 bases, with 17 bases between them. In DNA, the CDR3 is TGTGCCAGCTCACCCCGAACAGGGCAGGAGGATTCACCCCTCCACTTT. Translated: CASSPRTGQEDSPLHF. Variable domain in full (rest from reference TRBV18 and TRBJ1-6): NAGVMQNPRHLVRRRGQEARLRCSPMKGHSHVYWYRQLPEEGLKFMVYLQKENIIDESGMPKERFSAEFPKEGPSILRIQQVVRGDSAAYFCASSPRTGQEDSPLHFGNGTRLTVT.

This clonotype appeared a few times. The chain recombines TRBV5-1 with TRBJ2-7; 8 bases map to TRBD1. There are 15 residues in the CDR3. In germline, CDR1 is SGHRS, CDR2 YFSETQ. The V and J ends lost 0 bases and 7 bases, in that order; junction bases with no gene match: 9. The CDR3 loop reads CASSLVGTGPREQYF. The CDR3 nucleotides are TGCGCCAGCAGCTTGGTGGGGACAGGTCCTCGGGAGCAGTACTTC.

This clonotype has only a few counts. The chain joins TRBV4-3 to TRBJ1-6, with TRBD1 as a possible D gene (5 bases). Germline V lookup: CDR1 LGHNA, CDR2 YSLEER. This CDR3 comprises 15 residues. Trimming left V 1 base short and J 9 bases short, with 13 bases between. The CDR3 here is CASSQARDGGSPLHF. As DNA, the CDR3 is TGCGCCAGCAGCCAAGCTCGGGACGGGGGTTCACCCCTCCACTTT.

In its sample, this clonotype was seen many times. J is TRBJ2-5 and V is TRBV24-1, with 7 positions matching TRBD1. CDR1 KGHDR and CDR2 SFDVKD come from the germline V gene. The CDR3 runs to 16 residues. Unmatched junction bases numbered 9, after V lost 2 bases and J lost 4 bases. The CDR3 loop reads CATSDSRRQGGETQYF. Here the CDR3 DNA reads TGTGCCACCAGTGATTCGCGGCGACAGGGTGGAGAGACCCAGTACTTC.

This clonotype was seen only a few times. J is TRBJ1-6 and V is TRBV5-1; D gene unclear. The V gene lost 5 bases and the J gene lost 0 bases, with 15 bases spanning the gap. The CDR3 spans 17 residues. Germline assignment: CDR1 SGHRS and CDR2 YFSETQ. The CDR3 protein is CASSRSGSSSYNSPLHF. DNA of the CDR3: TGCGCCAGCAGTCGGTCCGGGTCGAGCTCCTATAATTCACCCCTCCACTTT.

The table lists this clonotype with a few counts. For the CDR3, the DNA is TGCGCCAGCAGCTTGGTTGGACGGACCTACGAGCAGTACTTC. Its translation: CASSLVGRTYEQYF. The chain recombines TRBV5-1 with TRBJ2-7, with D uncertain. There are 14 residues in the CDR3. V gave up 0 bases and J gave up 2 bases, with 9 bases separating them. Germline-derived CDR1 and CDR2 are SGHRS and YFSETQ. The complete variable domain, with remaining parts taken from reference TRBV5-1 and TRBJ2-7, reads KAGVTQTPRYLIKTRGQQVTLSCSPISGHRSVSWYQQTPGQGLQFLFEYFSETQRNKGNFPGRFSGRQFSNSRSEMNVSTLELGDSALYLCASSLVGRTYEQYFGPGTRLTVT.

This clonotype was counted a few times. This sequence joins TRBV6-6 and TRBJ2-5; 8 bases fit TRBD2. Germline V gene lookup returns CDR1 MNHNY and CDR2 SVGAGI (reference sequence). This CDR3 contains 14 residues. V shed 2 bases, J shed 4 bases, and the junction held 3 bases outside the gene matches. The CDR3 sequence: CASSYDGGAETQYF. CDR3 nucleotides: TGTGCCAGCAGTTACGACGGGGGGGCAGAGACCCAGTACTTC.

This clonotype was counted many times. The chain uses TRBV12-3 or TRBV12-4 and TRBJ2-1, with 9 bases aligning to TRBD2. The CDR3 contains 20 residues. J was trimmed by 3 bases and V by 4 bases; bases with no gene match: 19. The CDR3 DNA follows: TGTGCCAGCAGTTCACATAGCGGGGGTACACTATATAAAGTCTACAATGAGCAGTTCTTC. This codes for CASSSHSGGTLYKVYNEQFF.

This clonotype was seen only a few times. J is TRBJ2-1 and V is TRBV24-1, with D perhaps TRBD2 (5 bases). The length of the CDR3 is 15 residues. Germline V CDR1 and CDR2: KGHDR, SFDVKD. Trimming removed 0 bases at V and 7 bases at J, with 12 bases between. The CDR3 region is CATSDLSRDVNEQFF. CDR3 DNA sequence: TGTGCCACCAGTGATTTGTCTCGGGATGTGAATGAGCAGTTCTTC.

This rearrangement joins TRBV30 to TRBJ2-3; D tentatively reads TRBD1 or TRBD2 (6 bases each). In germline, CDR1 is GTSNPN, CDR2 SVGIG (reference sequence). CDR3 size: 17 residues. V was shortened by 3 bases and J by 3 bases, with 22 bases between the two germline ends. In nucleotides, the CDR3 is TGTGCCTGGAGGTGGCCCTTGGGGGGCGGTAGTACAGATACGCAGTATTTT. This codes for CAWRWPLGGGSTDTQYF. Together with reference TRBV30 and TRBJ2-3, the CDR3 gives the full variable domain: SQTIHQWPATLVQPVGSPLSLECTVEGTSNPNLYWYRQAAGRGLQLLFYSVGIGQISSEVPQNLSASRPQDRQFILSSKKLLLSDSGFYLCAWRWPLGGGSTDTQYFGPGTRLTVL.

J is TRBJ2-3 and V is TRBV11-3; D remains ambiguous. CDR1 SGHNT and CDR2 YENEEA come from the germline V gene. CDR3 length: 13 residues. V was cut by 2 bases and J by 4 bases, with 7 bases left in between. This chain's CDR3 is CASSLNWADTQYF. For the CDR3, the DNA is TGTGCCAGCAGCTTAAATTGGGCAGATACGCAGTATTTT.

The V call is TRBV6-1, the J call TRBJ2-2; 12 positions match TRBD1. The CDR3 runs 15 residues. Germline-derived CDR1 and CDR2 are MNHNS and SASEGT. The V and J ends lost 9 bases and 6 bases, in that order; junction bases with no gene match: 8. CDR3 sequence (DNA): TGTGCCAGTGCCCCGGGACAGGGGGCTGCCGGGGAGCTGTTTTTT. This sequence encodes CASAPGQGAAGELFF.

The CDR3 sequence: CASSPRTALNSGANVLTF. The CDR3 DNA is TGTGCCAGCAGCCCGAGGACAGCTTTAAACTCTGGGGCCAACGTCCTGACTTTC. The chain is built from TRBV7-9 and TRBJ2-6, with TRBD1 as a possible D gene (6 bases). The CDR3 totals 18 residues. Trimming removed 5 bases at V and 0 bases at J, with 17 bases between. Germline CDR1 reads SEHNR; CDR2 reads FQNEAQ (reference sequence).

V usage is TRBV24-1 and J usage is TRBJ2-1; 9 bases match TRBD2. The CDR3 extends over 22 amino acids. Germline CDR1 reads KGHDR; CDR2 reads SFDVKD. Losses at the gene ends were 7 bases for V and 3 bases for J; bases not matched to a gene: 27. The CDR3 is CATSDAKDKDRVSGRSYNEQFF. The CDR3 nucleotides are TGTGCCACCAGCGATGCGAAAGATAAAGATCGGGTTAGCGGGAGAAGCTACAATGAGCAGTTCTTC.

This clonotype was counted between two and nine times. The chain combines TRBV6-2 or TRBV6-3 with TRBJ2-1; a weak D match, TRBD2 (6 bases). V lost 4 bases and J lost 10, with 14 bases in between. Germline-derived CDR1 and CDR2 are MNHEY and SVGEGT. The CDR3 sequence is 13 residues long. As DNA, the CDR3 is TGTGCCAGCAGTTTCCCCCATGCGGGGGAGCAGTTCTTC. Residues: CASSFPHAGEQFF.

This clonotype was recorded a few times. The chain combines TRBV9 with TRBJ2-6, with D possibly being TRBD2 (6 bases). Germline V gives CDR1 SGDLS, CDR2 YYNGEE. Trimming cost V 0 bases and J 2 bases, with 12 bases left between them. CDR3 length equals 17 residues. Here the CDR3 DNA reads TGTGCCAGCAGCGTAGCTATAGGAGGGGCTGGGGCCAACGTCCTGACTTTC. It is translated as CASSVAIGGAGANVLTF.

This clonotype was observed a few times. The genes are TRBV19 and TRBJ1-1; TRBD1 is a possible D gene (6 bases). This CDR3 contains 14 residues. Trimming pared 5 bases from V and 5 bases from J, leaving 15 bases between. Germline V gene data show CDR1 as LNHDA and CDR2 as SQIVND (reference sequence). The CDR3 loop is CASSVGQSNTEAFF. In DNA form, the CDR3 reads TGTGCCAGTAGTGTCGGACAGTCAAATACTGAAGCTTTCTTT.

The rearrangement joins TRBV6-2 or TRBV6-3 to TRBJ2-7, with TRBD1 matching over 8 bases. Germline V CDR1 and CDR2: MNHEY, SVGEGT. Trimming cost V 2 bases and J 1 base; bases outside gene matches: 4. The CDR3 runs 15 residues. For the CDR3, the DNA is TGTGCCAGCAGTTACGGGGGGACAGGATCCTACGAGCAGTACTTC. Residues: CASSYGGTGSYEQYF.

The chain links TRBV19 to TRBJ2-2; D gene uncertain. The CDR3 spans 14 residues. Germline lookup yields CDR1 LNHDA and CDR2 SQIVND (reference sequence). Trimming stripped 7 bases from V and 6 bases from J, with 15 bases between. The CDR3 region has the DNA TGTGCCAGTAAAGAGGTATTTTGGGCCGGGGAGCTGTTTTTT. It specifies CASKEVFWAGELFF. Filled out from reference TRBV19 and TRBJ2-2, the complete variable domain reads DGGITQSPKYLFRKEGQNVTLSCEQNLNHDAMYWYRQDPGQGLRLIYYSQIVNDFQKGDIAEGYSVSREKKESFPLTVTSAQKNPTAFYLCASKEVFWAGELFFGEGSRLTVL.

The CDR3 coding sequence is TGTGCCAGCAGGACCCGGGGGTACACCGGGGAGCTGTTTTTT. It encodes CASRTRGYTGELFF. This chain links TRBV19 with TRBJ2-2; a weak D match, TRBD2 (6 bases). The V and J ends lost 9 bases and 3 bases respectively, with 14 bases between them. Per germline, CDR1 LNHDA and CDR2 SQIVND (reference sequence). The length of the CDR3 is 14 residues.